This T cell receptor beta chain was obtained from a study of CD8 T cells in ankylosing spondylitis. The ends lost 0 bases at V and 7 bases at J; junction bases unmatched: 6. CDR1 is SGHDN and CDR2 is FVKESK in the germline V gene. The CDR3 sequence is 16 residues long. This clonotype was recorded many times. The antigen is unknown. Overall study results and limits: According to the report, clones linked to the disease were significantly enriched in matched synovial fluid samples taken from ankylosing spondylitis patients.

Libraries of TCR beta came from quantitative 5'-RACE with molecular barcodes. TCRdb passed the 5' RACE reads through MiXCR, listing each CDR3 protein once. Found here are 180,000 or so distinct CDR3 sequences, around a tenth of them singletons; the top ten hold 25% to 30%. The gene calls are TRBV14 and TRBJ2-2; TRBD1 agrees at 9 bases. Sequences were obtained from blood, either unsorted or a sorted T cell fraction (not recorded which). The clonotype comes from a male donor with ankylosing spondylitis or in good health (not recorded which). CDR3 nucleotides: TGTGCCAGCAGCCAAGATGTAGGACAGGGGATCGGGGAGCTGTTTTTT. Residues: CASSQDVGQGIGELFF. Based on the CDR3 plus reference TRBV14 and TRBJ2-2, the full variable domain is EAGVTQFPSHSVIEKGQTVTLRCDPISGHDNLYWYRRVMGKEIKFLLHFVKESKQDESGMPNNRFLAERTGGTYSTLKVQPAELEDSGVYFCASSQDVGQGIGELFFGEGSRLTVL.